This passage covers 17 T cell receptor beta chains from one sample sequenced in a study of T cells in Graves' hyperthyroidism and ophthalmopathy. Researchers took RNA transcripts and amplified the TCR beta CDR3 regions from them. First-round RT-PCR of the TCR CDR3 relied on the HTBI primer set. TCRdb re-derived calls from the multiplex PCR reads in MiXCR, one entry per CDR3 protein. The sample includes about 720,000 distinct CDR3 sequences, about a sixth of them seen just once. The sequencing sample was made of blood. The source is a man between 18 and 35 years old with Graves' hyperthyroidism.

This clonotype was seen a few times. A read error is possible here, since a much larger clone lies one base away. The chain has TRBV18 and TRBJ1-1, with a tentative D call TRBD1 (5 bases). Germline CDR1 is KGHSH and CDR2 is LQKENI. The CDR3 has 14 amino acids. CDR3 nucleotides: TGTGCCAGCTCACCCCGACAGTTCTCCACTGAAGCTTCCTTT. Amino acid sequence: CASSPRQFSTEASF.

This clonotype has more than one count but fewer than ten. This chain connects TRBV20-1 to TRBJ1-5, with a weak D call TRBD1 (6 bases). Trimming shortened V by 2 bases and J by 8 bases, and 13 bases separated the two germline ends. The CDR3 has 13 residues. Germline V CDR1 and CDR2: DFQATT, SNEGSKA (reference sequence). CDR3 residues: CSARRQAGKPQHF. The CDR3 region has the DNA TGCAGTGCTAGACGACAGGCCGGGAAGCCCCAGCATTTT.

There are many counts of this clonotype. This rearrangement joins TRBV28 to TRBJ2-4, with TRBD1 as a possible D gene (6 bases). The CDR3 consists of 15 residues. Germline CDR1 MDHEN, CDR2 SYDVKM. With 2 bases removed from V and 1 base from J, the gap between germline ends came to 9 bases. The CDR3 reads CASSLGQTAKNIQYF. The CDR3 nucleotides read TGTGCCAGCAGTTTAGGACAGACGGCCAAAAACATTCAGTACTTC.

This clonotype appeared many times. The chain carries TRBV5-1 and TRBJ2-7; a weak D match, TRBD2 (6 bases). CDR1 is SGHRS and CDR2 is YFSETQ in the germline V gene. The germline V and J ends were trimmed by 5 bases and 4 bases, with 13 bases remaining between them. The CDR3 consists of 13 residues. CDR3 coding DNA: TGCGCCAGCAGACGTAGCGGTCAGTACGAGCAGTACTTC. Its protein is CASRRSGQYEQYF.

This clonotype was counted at least ten times. V gene TRBV6-1 combines with J gene TRBJ2-5; TRBD2 is a possible D gene (7 bases). Between the trimmed V and J ends, which lost 6 bases and 1 base, there was a span of 18 bases. CDR1 is MNHNS and CDR2 is SASEGT in the germline V gene. The CDR3 runs to 16 residues. CDR3 amino acids: CASSYGRGVPQETQYF. Written as DNA, the CDR3 is TGTGCCAGCAGCTATGGGAGGGGGGTTCCCCAAGAGACCCAGTACTTC.

This clonotype came up many times. The genes are TRBV27 and TRBJ1-3; D is unclear. Germline values: CDR1 MNHEY, CDR2 SMNVEV (reference sequence). V was cut by 6 bases and J by 1 base, with 10 bases left in between. CDR3 length: 14 residues. The CDR3 here is CASRRTESGNTIYF. The DNA of the CDR3 is TGTGCCAGCAGGAGGACGGAGTCTGGAAACACCATATATTTT.

This clonotype was counted ten times or more. This chain uses TRBV2 with TRBJ2-1; perhaps TRBD1 as D (6 bases). The CDR3 totals 17 residues. Trimming shortened V by 4 bases and J by 0 bases, and 16 bases separated the two germline ends. Looked up from germline, CDR1 is SNHLY and CDR2 is FYNNEI. This CDR3 is CASSVQPRGNSYNEQFF. The CDR3 DNA follows: TGTGCCAGCAGTGTCCAGCCAAGGGGGAACTCCTACAATGAGCAGTTCTTC. Full variable domain (missing parts from reference TRBV2 and TRBJ2-1): EPEVTQTPSHQVTQMGQEVILRCVPISNHLYFYWYRQILGQKVEFLVSFYNNEISEKSEIFDDQFSVERPDGSNFTLKIRSTKLEDSAMYFCASSVQPRGNSYNEQFFGPGTRLTVL.

This clonotype has at least ten counts. The chain recombines TRBV28 with TRBJ2-5, with 7 bases that match TRBD1. The CDR3 consists of 13 residues. Germline V CDR1 and CDR2: MDHEN, SYDVKM. The V and J ends lost 7 bases and 4 bases, in that order; junction bases with no gene match: 6. DNA for the CDR3: TGTGCCAGCACACTGACAGGGCGAGAGACCCAGTACTTC. Protein sequence: CASTLTGRETQYF.

This clonotype was seen ten or more times. V usage is TRBV11-2 and J usage is TRBJ2-5; no clear D. Germline loops: CDR1 SGHAT, CDR2 FQNNGV. CDR3 size: 14 residues. Trimming took 5 bases from V and 2 from J, leaving 12 bases between them. This chain's CDR3 is CASSLDPLQETQYF. The CDR3 region has the DNA TGTGCCAGCAGCCTGGACCCTTTACAAGAGACCCAGTACTTC.

A note on this clonotype: A clone one base away is much larger, so this may be a read error. CDR3 nucleotides: TGTGCCAGCTCACCATCCCGGAACAACACTGAAGCTTTCTTT. Translating it yields CASSPSRNNTEAFF. This rearrangement joins TRBV18 to TRBJ1-1, with unresolved D. CDR1 KGHSH and CDR2 LQKENI come from the germline V gene. This CDR3 is 14 amino acids long. The ends were cut back, 2 bases at V and 2 bases at J, with 9 bases in the middle.

This clonotype has at least ten counts. The chain combines TRBV7-2 with TRBJ1-5; D unresolved. The germline gives CDR1 SGHTA, CDR2 FQGNSA. The length of the CDR3 is 16 residues. V was cut by 1 base and J by 2 bases, with 12 bases left in between. The CDR3 DNA follows: TGTGCCAGCAGCTTAGAGATGGGCGGACGCAATCAGCCCCAGCATTTT. It yields the protein CASSLEMGGRNQPQHF.

This clonotype has ten or more counts. The J gene is TRBJ2-3, the V gene TRBV27, with 12 bases aligning to TRBD2. This CDR3 region has 16 residues. Germline trimming cut 5 bases from V and 5 bases from J; bases unmatched to any gene: 8. Germline CDR1 reads MNHEY; CDR2 reads SMNVEV (reference sequence). This CDR3 reads CASSVLLAGGGDTQYF. The CDR3 coding sequence is TGTGCCAGCAGTGTGCTCCTAGCGGGAGGGGGAGATACGCAGTATTTT.

The table lists this clonotype with a few counts. The chain is built from TRBV7-9 and TRBJ2-7; D possibly corresponds to TRBD2 (6 bases). V was shortened by 1 base and J by 5 bases, with 12 bases between the two germline ends. Germline V gene sequence: CDR1 SEHNR, CDR2 FQNEAQ (reference sequence). The CDR3 extends over 14 amino acids. The CDR3 loop is CASSLGGANHEQYF. CDR3 DNA: TGTGCCAGCAGCTTAGGCGGGGCAAATCACGAGCAGTACTTC. Complete variable domain (other parts from reference TRBV7-9 and TRBJ2-7): DTGVSQNPRHKITKRGQNVTFRCDPISEHNRLYWYRQTLGQGPEFLTYFQNEAQLEKSRLLSDRFSAERPKGSFSTLEIQRTEQGDSAMYLCASSLGGANHEQYFGPGTRLTVT.

This clonotype was seen more than once but under ten times. The chain uses TRBV28 and TRBJ1-5, with 9 positions matching TRBD1. V lost 5 bases to trimming and J lost 6 bases; unmatched junction nucleotides: 8. Germline lookup yields CDR1 MDHEN and CDR2 SYDVKM. This CDR3 spans 15 amino acids. The CDR3 DNA sequence: TGTGCCAGCAGTACCCCGGGACAGGGCACTCAGCCCCAGCATTTT. It translates to CASSTPGQGTQPQHF.

This clonotype was found a few times. The junction departs from germline at one end; a sequencing error may be responsible. This chain connects TRBV24-1 to TRBJ2-2; TRBD1 might be the D (6 bases). The CDR3 consists of 14 residues. Germline assignment: CDR1 KGHDR and CDR2 SFDVKD. The CDR3 sequence: CATEGGPNTGELVF. CDR3 nucleotide sequence: TGTGCCACCGAAGGGGGTCCGAACACCGGGGAGCTGGTTTTT.

This chain links TRBV6-4 with TRBJ2-2, with 8 nucleotides matching TRBD2. Germline-derived CDR1 and CDR2 are MRHNA and SNTAGT. The V and J ends lost 3 bases and 3 bases, in that order; junction bases with no gene match: 9. This CDR3 is 17 amino acids long. The CDR3 sequence is CASSEVVSGKDTGELFF. The CDR3 region has the DNA TGTGCCAGCAGTGAAGTGGTTAGCGGGAAGGACACCGGGGAGCTGTTTTTT.

This clonotype was seen a handful of times. This rearrangement joins TRBV2 to TRBJ2-5; tentatively, D is TRBD2 (6 bases). The CDR3 length is 14 residues. The germline V gene has CDR1 SNHLY and CDR2 FYNNEI. Trimming removed 2 bases at V and 5 bases at J, with 12 bases between. In DNA, the CDR3 is TGTGCCAGCAGTGAATCCCTAGCGTATGAGACCCAGTACTTC. This codes for CASSESLAYETQYF.